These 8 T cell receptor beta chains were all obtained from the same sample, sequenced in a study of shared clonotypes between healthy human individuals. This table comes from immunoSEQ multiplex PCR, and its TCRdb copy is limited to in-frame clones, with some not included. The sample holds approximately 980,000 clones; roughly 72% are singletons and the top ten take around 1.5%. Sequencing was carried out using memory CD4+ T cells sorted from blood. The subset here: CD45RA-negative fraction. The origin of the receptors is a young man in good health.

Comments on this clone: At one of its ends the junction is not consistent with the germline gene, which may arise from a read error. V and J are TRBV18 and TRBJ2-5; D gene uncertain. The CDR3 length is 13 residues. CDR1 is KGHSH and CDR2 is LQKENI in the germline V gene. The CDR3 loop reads CASSASRQEAQYF. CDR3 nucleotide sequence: TGTGCCAGCTCAGCCTCCCGCCAAGAGGCCCAGTACTTC.

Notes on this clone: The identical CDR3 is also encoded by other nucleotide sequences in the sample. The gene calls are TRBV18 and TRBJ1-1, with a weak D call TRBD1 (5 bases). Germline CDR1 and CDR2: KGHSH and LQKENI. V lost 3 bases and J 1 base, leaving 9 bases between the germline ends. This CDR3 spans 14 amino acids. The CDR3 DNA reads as TGTGCCAGCTCACCTTCCGGGGCGAACACTGAAGCTTTCTTT. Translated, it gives CASSPSGANTEAFF. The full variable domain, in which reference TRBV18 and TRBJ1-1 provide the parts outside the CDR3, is NAGVMQNPRHLVRRRGQEARLRCSPMKGHSHVYWYRQLPEEGLKFMVYLQKENIIDESGMPKERFSAEFPKEGPSILRIQQVVRGDSAAYFCASSPSGANTEAFFGQGTRLTVV.

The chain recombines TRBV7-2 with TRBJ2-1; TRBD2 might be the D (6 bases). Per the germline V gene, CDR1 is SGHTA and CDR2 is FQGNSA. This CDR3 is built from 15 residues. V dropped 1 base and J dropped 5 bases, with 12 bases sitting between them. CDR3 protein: CASSLDARGNNEQFF. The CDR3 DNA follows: TGTGCCAGCAGCTTAGACGCGCGGGGTAACAATGAGCAGTTCTTC.

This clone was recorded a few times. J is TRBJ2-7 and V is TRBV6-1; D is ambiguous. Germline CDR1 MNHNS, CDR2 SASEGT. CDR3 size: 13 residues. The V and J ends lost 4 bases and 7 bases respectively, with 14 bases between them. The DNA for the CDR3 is TGTGCCAGCAGTGTAAGGACCCAAGGGGAGCAGTACTTC. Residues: CASSVRTQGEQYF.

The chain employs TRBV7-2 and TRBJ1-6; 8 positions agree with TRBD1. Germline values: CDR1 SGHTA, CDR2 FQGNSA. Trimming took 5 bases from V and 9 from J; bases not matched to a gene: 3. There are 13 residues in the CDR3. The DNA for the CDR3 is TGTGCCAGCAGCCGACAGGGGAGTTCACCCCTCCACTTT. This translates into CASSRQGSSPLHF.

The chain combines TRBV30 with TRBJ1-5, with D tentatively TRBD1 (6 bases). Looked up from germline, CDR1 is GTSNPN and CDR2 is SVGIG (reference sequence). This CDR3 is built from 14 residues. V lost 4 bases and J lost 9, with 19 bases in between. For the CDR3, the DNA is TGTGCCTGGACCGTAGGGGGGGCAAATGGGCCCCAGCATTTT. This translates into CAWTVGGANGPQHF. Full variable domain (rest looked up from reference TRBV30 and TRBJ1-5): SQTIHQWPATLVQPVGSPLSLECTVEGTSNPNLYWYRQAAGRGLQLLFYSVGIGQISSEVPQNLSASRPQDRQFILSSKKLLLSDSGFYLCAWTVGGANGPQHFGDGTRLSIL.

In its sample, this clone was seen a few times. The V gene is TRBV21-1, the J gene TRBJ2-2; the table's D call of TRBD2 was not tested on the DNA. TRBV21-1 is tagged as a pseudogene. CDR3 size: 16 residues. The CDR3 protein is CASSAGGPGNTGELFF. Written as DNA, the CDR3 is TGTGCCAGCAGTGCGGGGGGGCCGGGGAACACCGGGGAGCTGTTTTTT.

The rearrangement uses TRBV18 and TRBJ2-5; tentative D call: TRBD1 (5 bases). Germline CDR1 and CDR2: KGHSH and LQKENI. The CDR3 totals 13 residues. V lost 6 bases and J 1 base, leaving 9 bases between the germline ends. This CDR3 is CASSQGVQETQYF. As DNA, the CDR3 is TGTGCCAGCTCTCAAGGGGTCCAAGAGACCCAGTACTTC.